A single TCR beta chain is shown here with its context. Its specificity is unknown. This entry is derived from a study of T-cell reconstitution after alpha-beta-depleted transplantation in children. Preparing the TCRbeta library involved the use of unique molecular identifiers. TCRdb fed the PCR reads into MiXCR, producing one record per CDR3 protein. This table holds 450,000 to 600,000 distinct CDR3 sequences, under 12% found once. There are 13 residues in the CDR3. V was shortened by 2 bases and J by 3 bases, with 4 bases between the two germline ends. Germline CDR1 reads KGHSH; CDR2 reads LQKENI. Study conclusions and caveats: The study reportedly traced alpha-beta T cells about two months after transplant to several hundred expanded graft clones.

This clonotype was sampled from a child younger than 10 with inherited bone marrow failure, due to receive a stem cell transplant. Here the sequenced sample was PBMCs, taken before TCRalphabeta/CD19-depleted stem cell transplant. The chain has TRBV18 and TRBJ2-2, with D uncertain. CDR3 nucleotide sequence: TGTGCCAGCTCACCAGGGCACACCGGGGAGCTGTTTTTT. The encoded protein is CASSPGHTGELFF.